This T cell receptor beta chain was recovered during a study of tumor-infiltrating lymphocytes in primary liver carcinoma. The overall study: Regardless of tissue type, samples showed similar yields of roughly 3.5 to 7.5 million productive TCRbeta reads.

Joint extraction of RNA and DNA used roughly 20-33 mg of bulk tissue that was unsorted. Primary liver carcinomas in the patients were surgically resected. Reverse transcription of approximately 500 ng total RNA with a constant-region primer produced TCR beta cDNA. Modified slightly, ARM-PCR produced TCR beta libraries over three nested multiplex PCR rounds. Use of TRBV1-TRBV30 forward primers with a C-beta reverse primer characterized the first two PCR rounds, which lasted nine to eleven cycles each. TCRdb fed the multiplex PCR reads into MiXCR, producing one record per CDR3 protein. In the table there are 95,000 to 100,000 distinct CDR3 sequences, around 66% of which are singletons. Losses at the gene ends were 2 bases for V and 6 bases for J; bases not matched to a gene: 18. Per germline, CDR1 SEHNR and CDR2 FQNEAQ (reference sequence). CDR3 length equals 20 residues.

Sample: liver tumor tissue from sampling region 2. Subset denoted: tumor region T2, inferior pole. The source of this sequence is a woman in her fifties or sixties with primary liver carcinoma and hepatitis B virus infection. The chain joins TRBV7-9 to TRBJ2-1, with TRBD1 matching 11 bases. CDR3 residues: CASSLRPGQGVGSSTNEQFF. The CDR3 nucleotides read TGTGCCAGCAGCTTACGACCGGGACAGGGGGTTGGTAGTAGCACCAATGAGCAGTTCTTC.